In this sample, the clone carrying this TCR beta chain turned up a few times. This sample stems from a study of blood T cell repertoires in COVID-19. Authors' data handling: Cell counts per sample came from amplifying reference gene primers. Data came from immunoSEQ multiplex PCR; TCRdb stores just in-frame clones and leaves some out. V, J and clone size are taken as reported in that table, and D and trimming were inferred from the DNA itself. Of tens of thousands of clones in the sample, around 72% were seen once. This CDR3 has 12 residues. Germline CDR1 is SEHNR and CDR2 is FQNEAQ (reference sequence). The V end lost 2 bases, the J end lost 6 bases, and 5 bases lay between the germline ends.

The chain combines TRBV7-9 with TRBJ1-5; D is unresolved. Input material: peripheral blood. The TCR originated in a human donor with active or convalescent COVID-19. The donor label of this sample is uncertain. CDR3 DNA: TGTGCCAGCAGCTTATCCCTTCAGCCCCAGCATTTT. It is translated as CASSLSLQPQHF.